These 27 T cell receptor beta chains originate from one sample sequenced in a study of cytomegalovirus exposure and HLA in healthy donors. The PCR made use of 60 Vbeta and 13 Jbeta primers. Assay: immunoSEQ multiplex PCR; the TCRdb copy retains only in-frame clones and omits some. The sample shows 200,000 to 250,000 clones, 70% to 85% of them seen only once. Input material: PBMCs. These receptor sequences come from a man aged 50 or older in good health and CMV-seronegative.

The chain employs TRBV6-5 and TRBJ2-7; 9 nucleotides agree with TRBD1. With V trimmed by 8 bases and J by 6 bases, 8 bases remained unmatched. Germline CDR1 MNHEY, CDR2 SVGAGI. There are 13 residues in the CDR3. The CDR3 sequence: CASGRDRDREQYF. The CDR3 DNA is TGTGCCAGCGGTCGGGACAGGGATCGCGAGCAGTACTTC.

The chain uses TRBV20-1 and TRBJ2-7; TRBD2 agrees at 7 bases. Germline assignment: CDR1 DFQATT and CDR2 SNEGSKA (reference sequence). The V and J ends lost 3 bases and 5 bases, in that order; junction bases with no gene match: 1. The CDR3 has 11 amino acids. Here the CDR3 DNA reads TGCAGTGCTAGGCGGGGGAACGAGCAGTACTTC. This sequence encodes CSARRGNEQYF.

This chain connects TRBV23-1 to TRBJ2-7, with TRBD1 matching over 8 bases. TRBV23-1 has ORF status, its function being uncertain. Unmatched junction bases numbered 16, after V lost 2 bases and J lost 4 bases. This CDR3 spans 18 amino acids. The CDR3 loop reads CASSQRVRAGGLIYEQYF. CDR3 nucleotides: TGCGCCAGCAGTCAAAGGGTGCGGGCAGGGGGCTTGATTTACGAGCAGTACTTC.

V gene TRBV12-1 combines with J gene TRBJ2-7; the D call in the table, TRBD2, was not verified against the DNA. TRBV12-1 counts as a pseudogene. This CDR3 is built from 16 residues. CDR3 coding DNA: TGTGCCAGCAGCTTTGTCCCCTCTTTAGATACCTACGAGCAGTACTTC. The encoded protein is CASSFVPSLDTYEQYF.

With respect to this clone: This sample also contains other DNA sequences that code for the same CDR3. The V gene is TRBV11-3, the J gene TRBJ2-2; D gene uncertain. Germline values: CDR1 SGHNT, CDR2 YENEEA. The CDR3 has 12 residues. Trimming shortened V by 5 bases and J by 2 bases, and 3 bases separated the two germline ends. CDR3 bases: TGTGCCAGCAGCCTAAACACCGGGGAGCTGTTTTTT. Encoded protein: CASSLNTGELFF. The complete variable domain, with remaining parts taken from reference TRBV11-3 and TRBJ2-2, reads EAGVVQSPRYKIIEKKQPVAFWCNPISGHNTLYWYLQNLGQGPELLIRYENEEAVDDSQLPKDRFSAERLKGVDSTLKIQPAELGDSAVYLCASSLNTGELFFGEGSRLTVL.

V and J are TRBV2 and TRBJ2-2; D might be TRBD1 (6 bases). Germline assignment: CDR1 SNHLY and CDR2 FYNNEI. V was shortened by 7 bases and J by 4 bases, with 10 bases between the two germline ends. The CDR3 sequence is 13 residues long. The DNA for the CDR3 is TGTGCCAGCATGGGACAAATCACCGGGGAGCTGTTTTTT. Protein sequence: CASMGQITGELFF.

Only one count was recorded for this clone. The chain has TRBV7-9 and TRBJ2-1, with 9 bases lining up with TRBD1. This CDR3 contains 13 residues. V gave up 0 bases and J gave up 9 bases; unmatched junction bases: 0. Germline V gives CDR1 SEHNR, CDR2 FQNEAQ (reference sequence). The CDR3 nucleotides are TGTGCCAGCAGCTTAGCGACAGGGGGTGAGCAGTTCTTC. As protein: CASSLATGGEQFF.

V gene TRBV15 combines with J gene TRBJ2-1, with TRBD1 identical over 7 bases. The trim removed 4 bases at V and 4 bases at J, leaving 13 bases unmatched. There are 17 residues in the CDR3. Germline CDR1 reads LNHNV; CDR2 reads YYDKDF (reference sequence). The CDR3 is CATSTQTGRNFYNEQFF. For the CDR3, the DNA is TGTGCCACCAGCACCCAGACAGGGCGAAATTTTTACAATGAGCAGTTCTTC.

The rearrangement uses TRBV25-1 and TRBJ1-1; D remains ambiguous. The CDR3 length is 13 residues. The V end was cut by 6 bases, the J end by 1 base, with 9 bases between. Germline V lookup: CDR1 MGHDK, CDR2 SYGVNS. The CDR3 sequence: CASSRNTNTEAFF. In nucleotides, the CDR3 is TGTGCCAGCAGCCGAAACACGAACACTGAAGCTTTCTTT.

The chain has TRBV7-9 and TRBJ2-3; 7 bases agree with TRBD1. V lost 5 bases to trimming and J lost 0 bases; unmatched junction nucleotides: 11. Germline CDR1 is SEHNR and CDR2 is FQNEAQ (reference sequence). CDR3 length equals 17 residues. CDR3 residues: CASSPLPGTVSTDTQYF. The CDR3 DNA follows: TGTGCCAGCAGCCCACTTCCGGGGACAGTTAGCACAGATACGCAGTATTTT.

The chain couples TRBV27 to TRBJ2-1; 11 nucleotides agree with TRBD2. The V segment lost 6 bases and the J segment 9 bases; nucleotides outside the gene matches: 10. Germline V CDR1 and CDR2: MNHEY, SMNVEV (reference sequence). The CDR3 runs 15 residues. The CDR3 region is CASRRELAGVSEQFF. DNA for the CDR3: TGTGCCAGCAGGAGGGAACTAGCGGGAGTGAGTGAGCAGTTCTTC.

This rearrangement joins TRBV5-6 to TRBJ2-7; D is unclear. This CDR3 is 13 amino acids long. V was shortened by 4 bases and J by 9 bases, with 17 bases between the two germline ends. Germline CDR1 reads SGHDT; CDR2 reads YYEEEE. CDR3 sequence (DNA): TGTGCCAGCAGCCTCGTATCCCAGGTCGCGCAGTACTTC. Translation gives CASSLVSQVAQYF.

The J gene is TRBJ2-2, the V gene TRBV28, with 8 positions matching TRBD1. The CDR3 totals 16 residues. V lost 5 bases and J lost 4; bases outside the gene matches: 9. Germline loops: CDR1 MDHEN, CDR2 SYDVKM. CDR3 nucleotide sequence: TGTGCCAGCAGTCCCAGACAGGGGATGGGCACCGGGGAGCTGTTTTTT. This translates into CASSPRQGMGTGELFF.

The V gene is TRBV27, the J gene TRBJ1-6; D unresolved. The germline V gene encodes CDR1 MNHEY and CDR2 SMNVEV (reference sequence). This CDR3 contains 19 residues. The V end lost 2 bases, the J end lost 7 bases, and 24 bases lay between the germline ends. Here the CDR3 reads CASSLDGRGYAGLNSPLHF. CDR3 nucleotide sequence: TGTGCCAGCAGTTTAGATGGAAGAGGCTACGCGGGATTAAATTCACCCCTCCACTTT.

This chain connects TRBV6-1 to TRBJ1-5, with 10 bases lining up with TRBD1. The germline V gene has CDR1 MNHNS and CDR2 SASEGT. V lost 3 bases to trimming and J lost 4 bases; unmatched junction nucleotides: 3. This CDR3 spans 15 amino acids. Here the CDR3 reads CASSEDRGANQPQHF. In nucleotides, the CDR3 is TGTGCCAGCAGTGAGGACAGGGGGGCAAATCAGCCCCAGCATTTT.

In DNA form, the CDR3 reads TGTGCCAGCAGTTTATACTCGAGCTCCTACAATGAGCAGTTCTTC. Its protein is CASSLYSSSYNEQFF. This rearrangement joins TRBV27 to TRBJ2-1; D is uncertain. From germline, CDR1 is MNHEY and CDR2 SMNVEV (reference sequence). The CDR3 spans 15 residues. V was shortened by 1 base and J by 0 bases, with 7 bases between the two germline ends.

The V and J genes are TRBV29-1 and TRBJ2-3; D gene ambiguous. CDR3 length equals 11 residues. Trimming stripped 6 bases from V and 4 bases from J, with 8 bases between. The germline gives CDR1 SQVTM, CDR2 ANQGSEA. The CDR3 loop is CSVSRADTQYF. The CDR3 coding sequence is TGCAGCGTATCCCGTGCAGATACGCAGTATTTT.

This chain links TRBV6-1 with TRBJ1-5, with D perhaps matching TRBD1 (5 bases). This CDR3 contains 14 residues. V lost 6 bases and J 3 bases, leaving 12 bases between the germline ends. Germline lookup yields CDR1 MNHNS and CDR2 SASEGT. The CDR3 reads CASRSSGYNQPQHF. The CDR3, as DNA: TGTGCCAGCAGATCGTCAGGGTACAATCAGCCCCAGCATTTT.

The CDR3 DNA reads TGTGCCAGCAGCTATTCTAGCGGGAGGGCCTACGAGCAGTACTTC. This codes for CASSYSSGRAYEQYF. The V gene is TRBV6-6, the J gene TRBJ2-7; the match to TRBD2 covers 12 bases. V dropped 6 bases and J dropped 2; count of bases not matched to a gene: 5. The CDR3 contains 15 residues. Germline assignment: CDR1 MNHNY and CDR2 SVGAGI (reference sequence).

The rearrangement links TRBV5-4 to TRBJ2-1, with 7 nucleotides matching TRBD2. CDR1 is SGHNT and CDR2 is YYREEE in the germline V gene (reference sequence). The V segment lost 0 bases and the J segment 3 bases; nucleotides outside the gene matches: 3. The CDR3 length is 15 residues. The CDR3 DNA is TGTGCCAGCAGCTTGGTCGGACTAGTCTACAATGAGCAGTTCTTC. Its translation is CASSLVGLVYNEQFF. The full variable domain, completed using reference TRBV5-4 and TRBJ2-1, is ETGVTQSPTHLIKTRGQQVTLRCSSQSGHNTVSWYQQALGQGPQFIFQYYREEENGRGNFPPRFSGLQFPNYSSELNVNALELDDSALYLCASSLVGLVYNEQFFGPGTRLTVL.

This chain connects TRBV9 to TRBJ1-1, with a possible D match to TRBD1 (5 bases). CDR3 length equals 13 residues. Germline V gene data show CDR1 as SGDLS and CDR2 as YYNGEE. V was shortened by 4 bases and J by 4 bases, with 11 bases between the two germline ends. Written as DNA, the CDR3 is TGTGCCAGCAGCCCACCAGGGTTCACTGAAGCTTTCTTT. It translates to CASSPPGFTEAFF.

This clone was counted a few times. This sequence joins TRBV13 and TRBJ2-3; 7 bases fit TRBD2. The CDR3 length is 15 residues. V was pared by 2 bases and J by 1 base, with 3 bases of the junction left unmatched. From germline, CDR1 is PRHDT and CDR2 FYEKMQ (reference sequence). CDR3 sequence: CASSLMGGGTDTQYF. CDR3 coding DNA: TGTGCCAGCAGCTTAATGGGGGGGGGCACAGATACGCAGTATTTT.

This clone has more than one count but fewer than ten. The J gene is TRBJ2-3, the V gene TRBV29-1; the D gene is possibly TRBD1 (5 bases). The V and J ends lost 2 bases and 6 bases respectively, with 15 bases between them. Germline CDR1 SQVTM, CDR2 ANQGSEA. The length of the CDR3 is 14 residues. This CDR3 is CSVERGLTADTQYF. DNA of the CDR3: TGCAGCGTTGAAAGGGGCCTCACTGCGGATACGCAGTATTTT.

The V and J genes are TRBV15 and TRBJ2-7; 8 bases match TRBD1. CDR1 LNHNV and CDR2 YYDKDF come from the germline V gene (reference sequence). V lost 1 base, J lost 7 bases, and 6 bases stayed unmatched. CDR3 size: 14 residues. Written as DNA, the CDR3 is TGTGCCACCAGCAGAGGGACAGGGAAAGGTGAGCAGTACTTC. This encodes CATSRGTGKGEQYF. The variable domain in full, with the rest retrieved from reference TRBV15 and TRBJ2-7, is DAMVIQNPRYQVTQFGKPVTLSCSQTLNHNVMYWYQQKSSQAPKLLFHYYDKDFNNEADTPDNFQSRRPNTSFCFLDIRSPGLGDTAMYLCATSRGTGKGEQYFGPGTRLTVT.

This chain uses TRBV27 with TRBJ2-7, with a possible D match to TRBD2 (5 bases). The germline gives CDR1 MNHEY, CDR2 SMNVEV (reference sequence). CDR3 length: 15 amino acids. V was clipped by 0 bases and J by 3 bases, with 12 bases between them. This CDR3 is CASSLSLGRDYEQYF. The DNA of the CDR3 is TGTGCCAGCAGTTTATCGCTCGGACGGGACTACGAGCAGTACTTC.

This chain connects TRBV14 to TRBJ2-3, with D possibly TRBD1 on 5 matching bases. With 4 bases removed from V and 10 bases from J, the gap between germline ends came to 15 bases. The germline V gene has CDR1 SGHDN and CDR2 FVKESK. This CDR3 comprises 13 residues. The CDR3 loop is CASSRGAEVAQYF. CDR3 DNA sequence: TGTGCCAGCAGCCGTGGGGCAGAAGTGGCGCAGTATTTT.

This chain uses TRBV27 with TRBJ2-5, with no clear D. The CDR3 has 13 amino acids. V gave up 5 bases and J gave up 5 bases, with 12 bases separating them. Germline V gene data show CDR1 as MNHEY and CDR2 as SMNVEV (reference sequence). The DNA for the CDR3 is TGTGCCAGCAGTCCCATGGTCCGGGAGACCCAGTACTTC. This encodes CASSPMVRETQYF.